The sequence of this T cell receptor beta chain was determined in a study of blood T cell repertoires in COVID-19. As for the study in general: Acute and convalescent COVID-19 samples came from the United States, Italy and Spain. T cells, B-cell-depleted T cells, or PBMCs provided the cDNA or gDNA that served as material.

V trimming: 3 bases; J trimming: 5 bases; junction bases outside the gene matches: 3. This CDR3 is built from 15 residues. CDR1 and CDR2 (germline): SNHLY, FYNNEI. How the authors handled the data: Nucleated cell number was recorded as an estimate derived from reference gene primer amplification. Here immunoSEQ multiplex PCR was the method, and the copy in TCRdb shows in-frame clones only, minus some. The V and J calls and clone size come from that table; D and trimming were worked out from the DNA. Of about 230,000 clones in the sample, around 85% were seen once. Sequenced material: peripheral blood. The chain couples TRBV2 to TRBJ1-5; TRBD1 matches 11 bases. The clonotype originates from a woman aged 80 or over with acute or convalescent COVID-19. The CDR3 region has the DNA TGTGCCAGCAGTGACCGGACAGGGGGCGATCAGCCCCAGCATTTT. It translates to CASSDRTGGDQPQHF.